One sample yielded the 31 T cell receptor beta chains listed below, sequenced in a study of T cell responses to AZD1222 COVID-19 vaccine. Assay: immunoSEQ multiplex PCR; the TCRdb copy retains only in-frame clones and omits some. The data contain 95,000 to 110,000 clones, 89% of them singletons. The specimen comprised peripheral blood, sampled on day 0 of AZD1222 vaccination. All receptors come from an adult in good health.

This chain connects TRBV19 to TRBJ1-4; D possibly corresponds to TRBD1 (5 bases). The CDR3 extends over 14 amino acids. V dropped 5 bases and J dropped 0 bases, with 7 bases sitting between them. The germline V gene encodes CDR1 LNHDA and CDR2 SQIVND (reference sequence). The CDR3 region is CASSDSSTNEKLFF. The CDR3 nucleotides read TGTGCCAGTAGTGACAGTTCAACTAATGAAAAACTGTTTTTT.

The chain couples TRBV6-5 to TRBJ2-7, with 10 positions matching TRBD1. J was trimmed by 3 bases and V by 0 bases; bases with no gene match: 5. This CDR3 has 16 residues. Per germline, CDR1 MNHEY and CDR2 SVGAGI. CDR3 in DNA: TGTGCCAGCAGTTACTCGGGGACAGGGGATTTCTACGAGCAGTACTTC. It translates to CASSYSGTGDFYEQYF.

In nucleotides, the CDR3 is TGTGCCAGCAGCGTAGTCCCAGAGCGAGGGACTGAAGCTTTCTTT. Translation gives CASSVVPERGTEAFF. This chain connects TRBV9 to TRBJ1-1, with D hard to call. V shed 0 bases and J shed 5 bases, with 14 bases lying between them. CDR1 and CDR2 (germline): SGDLS, YYNGEE. This CDR3 is 15 amino acids long.

The chain combines TRBV24-1 with TRBJ2-1; 10 nucleotides align to TRBD1. CDR3 length equals 15 residues. Unmatched junction bases numbered 3, after V lost 4 bases and J lost 4 bases. The germline CDR1 and CDR2 sequences are KGHDR and SFDVKD. CDR3 loop: CATSEGDRGYNEQFF. The CDR3 DNA is TGTGCCACCAGTGAGGGGGACAGGGGATACAATGAGCAGTTCTTC.

V is TRBV16 and J is TRBJ2-7; D call uncertain. In germline, CDR1 is KGHSY, CDR2 FQNENV. V gave up 2 bases and J gave up 5 bases, with 10 bases separating them. The CDR3 loop spans 13 amino acids. CDR3 amino acids: CASSQGPRNEQYF. The CDR3 DNA reads as TGTGCCAGCAGCCAAGGACCGAGGAACGAGCAGTACTTC.

This chain links TRBV2 with TRBJ2-5, with D possibly TRBD1 on 6 matching bases. CDR1 and CDR2 (germline): SNHLY, FYNNEI. Trimming left V 2 bases short and J 3 bases short, with 10 bases between. The CDR3 runs 14 residues. CDR3 loop: CASSERTAEETQYF. As DNA, the CDR3 is TGTGCCAGCAGTGAAAGGACAGCTGAAGAGACCCAGTACTTC.

V gene TRBV10-3 combines with J gene TRBJ2-5; TRBD2 aligns across 8 bases. V was clipped by 6 bases and J by 3 bases; unmatched bases: 3. This CDR3 has 13 residues. CDR1 and CDR2 (germline): ENHRY, SYGVKD. Here the CDR3 DNA reads TGTGCCATCAGGGGGACTAGAGAAGAGACCCAGTACTTC. Protein product: CAIRGTREETQYF.

V is TRBV7-9 and J is TRBJ2-7; 8 bases match TRBD1. Trimming removed 6 bases from V and 7 bases from J; junction bases left unmatched: 20. Germline V CDR1 and CDR2: SEHNR, FQNEAQ (reference sequence). This CDR3 region has 17 residues. CDR3 nucleotides: TGTGCCAGCAGGGCCGGGACAGGCAAGACTCTATCGGGTGAGCAGTACTTC. It codes for CASRAGTGKTLSGEQYF.

The chain couples TRBV21-1 to TRBJ2-5; whether TRBD2, the table's D call, matches the DNA was not checked. TRBV21-1 is tagged as a pseudogene. The CDR3 consists of 17 residues. CDR3 region: CASGWGGRTTYQETQYF. For the CDR3, the DNA is TGTGCCAGCGGTTGGGGGGGCAGAACTACATACCAAGAGACCCAGTACTTC.

This clone has more than one count but fewer than ten. This rearrangement joins TRBV30 to TRBJ1-1, with D uncertain. CDR3 size: 11 residues. Between the trimmed V and J ends, which lost 5 bases and 6 bases, there was a span of 10 bases. Germline values: CDR1 GTSNPN, CDR2 SVGIG (reference sequence). CDR3 amino acids: CAWGHNAEAFF. The DNA of the CDR3 is TGTGCCTGGGGGCATAACGCTGAAGCTTTCTTT.

The chain employs TRBV6-5 and TRBJ2-2; D is unresolved. Trimming removed 8 bases at V and 4 bases at J, with 11 bases between. There are 13 residues in the CDR3. Germline V CDR1 and CDR2: MNHEY, SVGAGI. The DNA of the CDR3 is TGTGCCAGCTCCTTGGGTGGCACCGGGGAGCTGTTTTTT. Its protein is CASSLGGTGELFF.

CDR3 sequence (DNA): TGTGCCAGCAGCCGACAGGGGGTTAATCAGCCCCAGCATTTT. Amino acid sequence: CASSRQGVNQPQHF. V usage is TRBV5-8 and J usage is TRBJ1-5; TRBD1 agrees at 9 bases. J lost 4 bases, V lost 4 bases, and 3 bases had no gene match. CDR1 and CDR2 (germline): SGHTS, YDEGEE. This CDR3 comprises 14 residues.

This clone was seen more than once but under ten times. Given the absence of the conserved phenylalanine or tryptophan at the CDR3 end, a read error is likely. The DNA is left out, because the CDR3 cannot be placed on it with certainty; the CDR3 is given as TCRdb lists it. This chain links TRBV27 with TRBJ1-1. The CDR3 spans 12 residues, counting both ends. Germline V gene sequence: CDR1 MNHEY, CDR2 SMNVEV (reference sequence). The CDR3 sequence: CARSLYAGRACI.

This clone was seen a single time. The CDR3 spells CASSSNTDTQYF. CDR3 sequence (DNA): TGTGCCAGCAGCTCCAACACAGATACGCAGTATTTT. V gene TRBV11-2 combines with J gene TRBJ2-3; no clear D. The germline V and J ends were trimmed by 4 bases and 2 bases, with 4 bases remaining between them. Germline V gene lookup returns CDR1 SGHAT and CDR2 FQNNGV. The CDR3 extends over 12 amino acids.

The sample holds one count of this clone. The gene calls are TRBV27 and TRBJ1-2; 8 bases line up with TRBD1. Germline CDR1 reads MNHEY; CDR2 reads SMNVEV (reference sequence). Trimming took 2 bases from V and 5 from J; bases not matched to a gene: 7. CDR3 length: 15 residues. The DNA for the CDR3 is TGTGCCAGCAGTTTAGAACGGACAGGGAGGTATGGCTACACCTTC. Amino acid sequence: CASSLERTGRYGYTF.

This clone appeared a few times. The chain recombines TRBV3-1 (or the pseudogene TRBV3-2) with TRBJ2-1; D is perhaps TRBD1 or TRBD2 (6 bases each). V was cut by 1 base and J by 0 bases, with 16 bases left in between. Per germline, CDR1 LGHDT and CDR2 YNNKEL (reference sequence). The CDR3 sequence is 18 residues long. CDR3 loop: CASSQGLVGGLSYNEQFF. The CDR3 DNA sequence: TGTGCCAGCAGCCAAGGGCTAGTGGGGGGCCTCTCCTACAATGAGCAGTTCTTC.

The genes are TRBV5-4 and TRBJ1-3, with D possibly being TRBD1 (5 bases). Germline lookup yields CDR1 SGHNT and CDR2 YYREEE (reference sequence). The V end lost 0 bases, the J end lost 3 bases, and 13 bases lay between the germline ends. This CDR3 region has 16 residues. As DNA, the CDR3 is TGTGCCAGCAGCTTGGAGGGACCCTGGAATGGAAACACCATATATTTT. As protein: CASSLEGPWNGNTIYF.

The chain employs TRBV20-1 and TRBJ2-1; no definite D call. Germline CDR1 is DFQATT and CDR2 is SNEGSKA (reference sequence). This CDR3 region has 11 residues. The ends were cut back, 3 bases at V and 5 bases at J, with 5 bases in the middle. In DNA, the CDR3 is TGCAGTGCTAGCACTAACAATGAGCAGTTCTTC. Translating it yields CSASTNNEQFF.

The rearrangement joins TRBV7-6 to TRBJ1-2, with 7 positions matching TRBD1. The germline V gene has CDR1 SGHVS and CDR2 FNYEAQ. CDR3 length equals 16 residues. V lost 5 bases and J lost 4; bases outside the gene matches: 13. This CDR3 reads CASSQAGQTGAYGYTF. CDR3 nucleotide sequence: TGTGCCAGCAGCCAAGCCGGGCAAACAGGGGCCTATGGCTACACCTTC.

The V gene is TRBV5-6, the J gene TRBJ1-2; 9 positions agree with TRBD1. The ends lost 4 bases at V and 5 bases at J; junction bases unmatched: 6. This CDR3 region has 14 residues. CDR1 SGHDT and CDR2 YYEEEE come from the germline V gene. This chain's CDR3 is CASSTMTGGYGYTF. DNA of the CDR3: TGTGCCAGCAGCACCATGACAGGGGGATATGGCTACACCTTC.

This clone has only one observation. The J gene is TRBJ1-1, the V gene TRBV9, with a weak D call TRBD1 (5 bases). CDR3 length equals 13 residues. Germline CDR1 reads SGDLS; CDR2 reads YYNGEE. Trimming pared 3 bases from V and 11 bases from J, leaving 17 bases between. CDR3 in DNA: TGTGCCAGCAGCGCCGGGACCTCCCAGATGGCTTTCTTT. Residues: CASSAGTSQMAFF.

The chain combines TRBV5-6 with TRBJ1-1; a weak D match, TRBD1 (6 bases). The V gene lost 4 bases and the J gene lost 6 bases, with 13 bases spanning the gap. CDR3 length equals 13 residues. Germline CDR1 SGHDT, CDR2 YYEEEE. CDR3 protein: CASSVDSRAEAFF. The CDR3 DNA follows: TGTGCCAGCAGCGTGGACAGCCGAGCTGAAGCTTTCTTT. The variable domain in full, completed from reference TRBV5-6 and TRBJ1-1, reads DAGVTQSPTHLIKTRGQQVTLRCSPKSGHDTVSWYQQALGQGPQFIFQYYEEEERQRGNFPDRFSGHQFPNYSSELNVNALLLGDSALYLCASSVDSRAEAFFGQGTRLTVV.

The gene calls are TRBV2 and TRBJ2-2; the D gene is possibly TRBD1 (6 bases). CDR1 SNHLY and CDR2 FYNNEI come from the germline V gene. Deletions cut 4 bases from V and 5 bases from J, with 14 bases between. The length of the CDR3 is 15 residues. The CDR3 coding sequence is TGTGCCAGCAGTGTCGGGGCAGGGGAAACCGGGGAGCTGTTTTTT. It is translated as CASSVGAGETGELFF.

In this sample, this clone turned up a few times. The chain links TRBV6-6 to TRBJ2-7, with TRBD2 as a possible D gene (5 bases). The CDR3 sequence is 14 residues long. Germline V gives CDR1 MNHNY, CDR2 SVGAGI (reference sequence). With 0 bases removed from V and 4 bases from J, the gap between germline ends came to 10 bases. DNA for the CDR3: TGTGCCAGCAGTTACTCCGGGATAGGTTACGAGCAGTACTTC. Its protein is CASSYSGIGYEQYF.

V and J are TRBV25-1 and TRBJ2-7; TRBD1 matches at 9 bases. CDR1 is MGHDK and CDR2 is SYGVNS in the germline V gene. The CDR3 contains 14 residues. After removal of 4 bases from V and 5 bases from J, the junction contained 6 bases not matched to a gene. CDR3 residues: CASSVGTGYNEQYF. The CDR3 coding sequence is TGTGCCAGCAGTGTCGGGACAGGGTACAACGAGCAGTACTTC.

There are a few counts of this clone. This chain connects TRBV19 to TRBJ2-3, with 11 bases lining up with TRBD2. V was pared by 9 bases and J by 6 bases, with 11 bases of the junction left unmatched. Germline assignment: CDR1 LNHDA and CDR2 SQIVND (reference sequence). The CDR3 sequence is 15 residues long. In DNA form, the CDR3 reads TGTGCCAGCAAAGGGACTAGCGGCGGTCCGGATACGCAGTATTTT. This gives the protein CASKGTSGGPDTQYF.

The chain is built from TRBV19 and TRBJ2-3; D is tentatively TRBD1 or TRBD2 (5 bases each). Trimming shortened V by 6 bases and J by 1 base, and 17 bases separated the two germline ends. Germline CDR1 LNHDA, CDR2 SQIVND (reference sequence). The CDR3 sequence is 16 residues long. CDR3 DNA sequence: TGTGCCAGTAGAAAGGGGAGCGGCTGGGGCACAGATACGCAGTATTTT. Encoded protein: CASRKGSGWGTDTQYF.

The rearrangement joins TRBV19 to TRBJ2-6; weak D call: TRBD2 (6 bases). The CDR3 consists of 18 residues. Germline V gene sequence: CDR1 LNHDA, CDR2 SQIVND (reference sequence). Trimming stripped 5 bases from V and 0 bases from J, with 17 bases between. The CDR3 DNA reads as TGTGCCAGTAGTCCTACGGGACTTCCGAGCTCTGGGGCCAACGTCCTGACTTTC. Its protein is CASSPTGLPSSGANVLTF.

The chain has TRBV7-8 and TRBJ1-3; TRBD1 might be the D (6 bases). The CDR3 spans 16 residues. Germline lookup yields CDR1 SGHVS and CDR2 FQNEAQ. Trimming took 4 bases from V and 0 from J, leaving 13 bases between them. Here the CDR3 DNA reads TGTGCCAGCAGCTCCGGGACACTTTACTCTGGAAACACCATATATTTT. Amino acids: CASSSGTLYSGNTIYF.

This clone was seen just once. The rearrangement links TRBV5-1 to TRBJ2-3; 7 bases agree with TRBD2. V gave up 2 bases and J gave up 2 bases; unmatched junction bases: 5. This CDR3 comprises 15 residues. Germline CDR1 is SGHRS and CDR2 is YFSETQ. CDR3 in amino acids: CASSFGGGVTDTQYF. In nucleotides, the CDR3 is TGCGCCAGCAGCTTCGGTGGGGGGGTCACAGATACGCAGTATTTT.

The chain is built from TRBV27 and TRBJ1-4; D is possibly TRBD1 (5 bases). V lost 5 bases and J lost 3, with 19 bases in between. The CDR3 is 17 amino acids. In germline, CDR1 is MNHEY, CDR2 SMNVEV (reference sequence). CDR3 coding DNA: TGTGCCAGCAGTCCGATACAGGAATGGCGTCCTAATGAAAAACTGTTTTTT. It is translated as CASSPIQEWRPNEKLFF.